These 15 T cell receptor beta chains share one sample of origin, sequenced in a study of stem cell transplantation in POMP-related autoinflammatory disease. The assay was immunoSEQ multiplex PCR, and TCRdb's table has in-frame clones only and misses some. The table records 20,000 to 30,000 clones, more than 75% of them present only once. Here the sequenced sample was CD4+ T cells from PBMCs, taken before stem cell transplantation. These receptors all come from a human donor with POMP-related autoinflammation and immune dysregulation (PRAID).

J is TRBJ2-2 and V is TRBV7-3; 12 bases match TRBD1. Germline assignment: CDR1 SGHTA and CDR2 FQGTGA. This CDR3 is built from 18 residues. The V and J ends lost 1 base and 3 bases, in that order; junction bases with no gene match: 6. CDR3 DNA: TGTGCCAGCAGCTTAAGACGGGACAGGGGGCCGTACACCGGGGAGCTGTTTTTT. Protein sequence: CASSLRRDRGPYTGELFF.

This sequence joins TRBV28 and TRBJ2-3; 10 bases line up with TRBD2. CDR3 length: 16 residues. Germline CDR1 is MDHEN and CDR2 is SYDVKM. The J segment lost 4 bases and the V segment lost 5 bases, leaving 9 bases of the junction unmatched. The CDR3 DNA reads TGTGCCAGCAGTCCGACTCTAGCGGGAGCCGCAGATACGCAGTATTTT. Translation: CASSPTLAGAADTQYF.

In DNA form, the CDR3 reads TGCGCCAGCAGCTTGTCGGGCCGAAACACCGGGGAGCTGTTTTTT. Its translation is CASSLSGRNTGELFF. This rearrangement joins TRBV5-1 to TRBJ2-2; D is unclear. Germline V gives CDR1 SGHRS, CDR2 YFSETQ. V shed 1 base and J shed 2 bases, with 9 bases lying between them. This CDR3 spans 15 amino acids. The variable domain in full, with the rest retrieved from reference TRBV5-1 and TRBJ2-2, is KAGVTQTPRYLIKTRGQQVTLSCSPISGHRSVSWYQQTPGQGLQFLFEYFSETQRNKGNFPGRFSGRQFSNSRSEMNVSTLELGDSALYLCASSLSGRNTGELFFGEGSRLTVL.

The genes are TRBV5-1 and TRBJ2-7; unclear D gene. V shed 0 bases and J shed 7 bases, with 5 bases lying between them. CDR3 length: 11 amino acids. CDR1 and CDR2 from the germline V gene are SGHRS and YFSETQ. Here the CDR3 reads CASSLGREQYF. The CDR3 DNA follows: TGCGCCAGCAGCTTGGGGCGGGAGCAGTACTTC.

The chain joins TRBV9 to TRBJ2-3; 13 nucleotides align to TRBD2. Per germline, CDR1 SGDLS and CDR2 YYNGEE. The CDR3 has 16 residues. With V trimmed by 4 bases and J by 6 bases, 8 bases remained unmatched. CDR3 nucleotides: TGTGCCAGCAGCAACGGACTAGCGGGAGAGGGGGATACGCAGTATTTT. Its translation: CASSNGLAGEGDTQYF.

This rearrangement joins TRBV19 to TRBJ1-3; D is unresolved. Germline V CDR1 and CDR2: LNHDA, SQIVND (reference sequence). CDR3 length: 14 residues. The germline V and J ends were trimmed by 5 bases and 0 bases, with 8 bases remaining between them. In DNA, the CDR3 is TGTGCCAGTAGTGGAGGGTTCTCTGGAAACACCATATATTTT. It translates to CASSGGFSGNTIYF.

This rearrangement joins TRBV2 to TRBJ2-2, with D unresolved. Germline assignment: CDR1 SNHLY and CDR2 FYNNEI. The V gene lost 6 bases and the J gene lost 3 bases, with 14 bases spanning the gap. CDR3 size: 15 residues. In DNA form, the CDR3 reads TGTGCCAGCAGCGTAAGGACGTCGTACACCGGGGAGCTGTTTTTT. This codes for CASSVRTSYTGELFF.

In this sample, this clone turned up a few times. CDR3 sequence reads: CASRAEATYEQYF. The CDR3 nucleotides read TGCGCCAGCAGGGCGGAGGCGACCTACGAGCAGTACTTC. The rearrangement joins TRBV5-1 to TRBJ2-7, with a possible D match to TRBD2 (5 bases). CDR3 length equals 13 residues. Germline V gives CDR1 SGHRS, CDR2 YFSETQ. V was trimmed by 5 bases and J by 2 bases, leaving 11 bases between them.

This rearrangement joins TRBV30 to TRBJ2-1; the D gene is possibly TRBD1 (5 bases). The germline V gene has CDR1 GTSNPN and CDR2 SVGIG (reference sequence). The CDR3 loop spans 16 amino acids. V shed 4 bases and J shed 6 bases, with 22 bases lying between them. The CDR3 DNA is TGTGCCTGGAAGAAGACACAGGACCTAAGAGGCAATGAGCAGTTCTTC. Amino acid sequence: CAWKKTQDLRGNEQFF.

The genes are TRBV6-5 and TRBJ2-7; D remains unclear. The V end was cut by 8 bases, the J end by 2 bases, with 7 bases between. CDR1 and CDR2 from the germline V gene are MNHEY and SVGAGI. The CDR3 runs 11 residues. CDR3 DNA sequence: TGTGCCAGCGGTAGTCCCTACGAGCAGTACTTC. Its protein product is CASGSPYEQYF.

The chain has TRBV2 and TRBJ2-3, with D tentatively TRBD1 (5 bases). Germline V lookup: CDR1 SNHLY, CDR2 FYNNEI. Trimming removed 4 bases from V and 5 bases from J, with 10 bases in between. This CDR3 comprises 13 residues. Written as DNA, the CDR3 is TGTGCCAGCAGTGGACAGACCCTAGATACGCAGTATTTT. Its translation is CASSGQTLDTQYF.

The V gene is TRBV15, the J gene TRBJ2-5; TRBD2 might be the D (6 bases). The V end was cut by 1 base, the J end by 1 base, with 19 bases between. Germline CDR1 is LNHNV and CDR2 is YYDKDF (reference sequence). The length of the CDR3 is 18 residues. The CDR3 DNA sequence: TGTGCCACCAGCAGAGGCCGATGGGCGGGAACACTCCAAGAGACCCAGTACTTC. Protein: CATSRGRWAGTLQETQYF.

CDR3 loop: CASSCGQLSGNTIYF. Written as DNA, the CDR3 is TGTGCCAGCAGCTGTGGACAGCTCTCTGGAAACACCATATATTTT. The V call is TRBV12-1, the J call TRBJ1-3; the table's D call, TRBD1, has no DNA check behind it. TRBV12-1 has pseudogene status. This CDR3 is built from 15 residues.

The chain combines TRBV30 with TRBJ2-4; 8 positions agree with TRBD1. This CDR3 is built from 15 residues. Germline CDR1 is GTSNPN and CDR2 is SVGIG (reference sequence). V shed 1 base, J shed 3 bases, and the junction held 5 bases outside the gene matches. CDR3 bases: TGTGCCTGGAGTGAGGCCAGGGGGCACAAAAACATTCAGTACTTC. Translating it yields CAWSEARGHKNIQYF.

The J gene is TRBJ1-5, the V gene TRBV21-1. TRBV21-1 is a known pseudogene. The CDR3 is 16 residues long. In nucleotides, the CDR3 is TGTGCCAGCAGCAAAGAGGTGGACCAGGCAAATCAGCCCCAGCATTTT. It codes for CASSKEVDQANQPQHF.